The 23 T cell receptor beta chains given below trace back to one sample, sequenced in a study of T-cell reconstitution after alpha-beta-depleted transplantation in children. Researchers prepared the TCRbeta library using unique molecular identifiers, the study reports. TCRdb passed the PCR reads through MiXCR, listing each CDR3 protein once. Here the sample spans about 460,000 distinct CDR3 sequences, around 10% being singletons. Sequenced here: PBMCs, mostly from graft donor cells, sampled 180 days after TCRalphabeta/CD19-depleted stem cell transplant. Receptors were obtained from a female patient aged 2-15 years who had a stem cell transplant for aplastic anemia, so the T cells may come from the graft donor.

This clonotype has just a few counts. The chain uses TRBV29-1 and TRBJ1-4; possible D gene TRBD1, 5 bases. This CDR3 has 13 residues. Trimming shortened V by 4 bases and J by 4 bases, and 10 bases separated the two germline ends. CDR1 SQVTM and CDR2 ANQGSEA come from the germline V gene. The CDR3 bases are TGCAGCGTTGCCGGGACTAATAATGAAAAACTGTTTTTT. Protein: CSVAGTNNEKLFF.

The genes are TRBV20-1 and TRBJ1-2, with D possibly TRBD1 on 6 matching bases. From germline, CDR1 is DFQATT and CDR2 SNEGSKA (reference sequence). Trimming stripped 0 bases from V and 6 bases from J, with 14 bases between. This CDR3 has 14 amino acids. In DNA form, the CDR3 reads TGCAGTGCTAGAGATCACAGGGAACCCCATGGCTACACCTTC. Protein: CSARDHREPHGYTF.

V usage is TRBV6-2 or TRBV6-3 and J usage is TRBJ2-5; TRBD1 matches at 7 bases. Germline V gives CDR1 MNHEY, CDR2 SVGEGT. J gave up 2 bases and V 6 bases, and 6 bases lay outside the gene matches. The CDR3 sequence is 14 residues long. The CDR3 sequence: CASSLWTGQETQYF. The CDR3 DNA sequence: TGTGCCAGCAGCCTCTGGACAGGACAAGAGACCCAGTACTTC.

This chain uses TRBV29-1 with TRBJ1-1, with unresolved D. The V end lost 1 base, the J end lost 1 base, and 4 bases lay between the germline ends. The CDR3 is 12 amino acids. Looked up from germline, CDR1 is SQVTM and CDR2 is ANQGSEA. The CDR3 reads CSVEVRNTEAFF. CDR3 bases: TGCAGCGTTGAAGTGAGGAACACTGAAGCTTTCTTT.

This clonotype was found many times. This chain joins TRBV29-1 and TRBJ2-1, with D unclear. CDR1 SQVTM and CDR2 ANQGSEA come from the germline V gene. This CDR3 is built from 10 residues. Trimming took 4 bases from V and 8 from J, leaving 6 bases between them. The DNA for the CDR3 is TGCAGCGTTGCCCCGGATGAGCAGTTCTTC. Amino acids: CSVAPDEQFF.

This clonotype appeared a few times. The V and J genes are TRBV7-2 and TRBJ1-2; D call uncertain. V shed 2 bases and J shed 8 bases, with 18 bases lying between them. This CDR3 is 15 amino acids long. Germline loops: CDR1 SGHTA, CDR2 FQGNSA. CDR3 amino acids: CASSLFGGRQFGYTF. The CDR3 DNA reads TGTGCCAGCAGCTTATTTGGAGGGCGGCAGTTCGGCTACACCTTC.

This rearrangement joins TRBV24-1 to TRBJ2-3, with TRBD1 matching 9 bases. With V trimmed by 4 bases and J by 0 bases, 7 bases remained unmatched. CDR1 and CDR2 from the germline V gene are KGHDR and SFDVKD. CDR3 size: 17 residues. In DNA form, the CDR3 reads TGTGCCACCAGTGACCGGTACAGGGGGCGAAGCACAGATACGCAGTATTTT. Encoded protein: CATSDRYRGRSTDTQYF.

This chain joins TRBV18 and TRBJ1-5; D gene ambiguous. Trimming removed 6 bases at V and 7 bases at J, with 16 bases between. The germline V gene has CDR1 KGHSH and CDR2 LQKENI. There are 14 residues in the CDR3. CDR3: CASSPGPYGQPQHF. The CDR3 DNA sequence: TGTGCCAGCTCCCCCGGGCCGTACGGGCAGCCCCAGCATTTT.

V usage is TRBV27 and J usage is TRBJ2-1, with 7 positions matching TRBD1. V gave up 3 bases and J gave up 0 bases; unmatched junction bases: 2. Germline V CDR1 and CDR2: MNHEY, SMNVEV (reference sequence). The CDR3 runs 15 residues. As DNA, the CDR3 is TGTGCCAGCAGTTTTGGGGACAGCTCCTACAATGAGCAGTTCTTC. It specifies CASSFGDSSYNEQFF.

This clonotype was seen ten or more times. The rearrangement links TRBV5-1 to TRBJ2-2, with TRBD2 as a possible D gene (5 bases). Per germline, CDR1 SGHRS and CDR2 YFSETQ. This CDR3 is 15 amino acids long. V lost 0 bases and J lost 5, with 11 bases in between. For the CDR3, the DNA is TGCGCCAGCAGCTTGGACGGGAAAGTTACCGGGGAGCTGTTTTTT. Protein product: CASSLDGKVTGELFF.

The chain uses TRBV5-6 and TRBJ1-2; D is uncertain. This CDR3 region has 14 residues. Trimming took off 0 bases at V and 3 bases at J, with 9 bases between the two ends. Germline CDR1 SGHDT, CDR2 YYEEEE. The CDR3 DNA follows: TGTGCCAGCAGCTTGGCCGTCGCGTACTATGGCTACACCTTC. Translated: CASSLAVAYYGYTF.

This clonotype was seen a handful of times. The rearrangement uses TRBV18 and TRBJ1-6; 10 bases fit TRBD1. V gave up 8 bases and J gave up 10 bases; unmatched junction bases: 5. CDR3 length: 13 amino acids. From germline, CDR1 is KGHSH and CDR2 LQKENI. The CDR3 protein is CASHGTGDSPLHF. CDR3 bases: TGTGCCAGCCATGGGACAGGGGACTCACCCCTCCACTTT.

The rearrangement joins TRBV7-2 to TRBJ1-1, with 9 bases that match TRBD1. V was clipped by 1 base and J by 5 bases; unmatched bases: 8. Germline V CDR1 and CDR2: SGHTA, FQGNSA. The CDR3 totals 16 residues. This CDR3 is CASSLVWQDRGTEAFF. The CDR3 DNA is TGTGCCAGCAGCTTAGTGTGGCAAGACAGGGGGACTGAAGCTTTCTTT.

This chain joins TRBV7-3 and TRBJ2-7; D possibly uses TRBD1 or TRBD2 (7 bases each). CDR1 is SGHTA, CDR2 FQGTGA, per germline. Trimming left V 5 bases short and J 3 bases short, with 20 bases between. The CDR3 is made up of 16 amino acids. Here the CDR3 reads CASSPLGGTAFYEQYF. In DNA form, the CDR3 reads TGTGCCAGCAGCCCCCTCGGGGGGACAGCTTTCTACGAGCAGTACTTC.

This clonotype was detected many times. The chain links TRBV5-1 to TRBJ2-5, with D uncertain. Germline V gene data show CDR1 as SGHRS and CDR2 as YFSETQ. The CDR3 has 13 residues. Trimming shortened V by 6 bases and J by 5 bases, and 14 bases separated the two germline ends. For the CDR3, the DNA is TGCGCCAGCACCCACGGCTCTTTGGAGACCCAGTACTTC. As protein: CASTHGSLETQYF.

In this sample, this clonotype turned up a few times. The V and J genes are TRBV12-3 or TRBV12-4 and TRBJ2-7, with TRBD2 matching 14 bases. The CDR3 length is 18 residues. Trimming removed 3 bases from V and 7 bases from J; junction bases left unmatched: 14. DNA for the CDR3: TGTGCCAGCAGTTTTTATCCCCCGGGACTAGCGGGAGTTGGGGAGCAGTACTTC. Amino acids: CASSFYPPGLAGVGEQYF.

This clonotype appeared a few times. J is TRBJ2-5 and V is TRBV20-1; D uncertain. Germline-derived CDR1 and CDR2 are DFQATT and SNEGSKA (reference sequence). V lost 3 bases to trimming and J lost 4 bases, with 9 bases between them. The CDR3 sequence is 12 residues long. The CDR3 sequence: CSARVGIETQYF. Here the CDR3 DNA reads TGCAGTGCTAGGGTAGGGATAGAGACCCAGTACTTC.

The chain combines TRBV15 with TRBJ2-2; D might be TRBD2 (7 bases). V was trimmed by 0 bases and J by 7 bases, leaving 15 bases between them. Germline assignment: CDR1 LNHNV and CDR2 YYDKDF (reference sequence). The CDR3 is made up of 16 amino acids. The chain's CDR3 is CATSRDLGGASGELFF. CDR3 coding DNA: TGTGCCACCAGCAGAGATCTGGGGGGGGCTAGCGGGGAGCTGTTTTTT.

A few counts support this clonotype. This rearrangement joins TRBV10-3 to TRBJ2-1, with D possibly called TRBD1 or TRBD2 (8 bases each). CDR1 is ENHRY, CDR2 SYGVKD, per germline. The CDR3 covers 15 residues. With 7 bases removed from V and 9 bases from J, the gap between germline ends came to 22 bases. The CDR3, as DNA: TGTGCCATCAAGACTAGCGAGACCACAGGGGGTGAGCAGTTCTTC. This encodes CAIKTSETTGGEQFF.

The chain joins TRBV4-2 to TRBJ2-7, with D possibly being TRBD2 (5 bases). This CDR3 comprises 16 residues. Trimming took off 0 bases at V and 4 bases at J, with 16 bases between the two ends. The germline CDR1 and CDR2 sequences are LGHNA and YNFKEQ. The CDR3 DNA is TGTGCCAGCAGCCAAGATTGGCTAGCCAAGGTATACGAGCAGTACTTC. This translates into CASSQDWLAKVYEQYF.

V and J are TRBV5-8 and TRBJ2-1; D is uncertain. With 5 bases removed from V and 4 bases from J, the gap between germline ends came to 1 base. The CDR3 totals 10 residues. Germline CDR1 reads SGHTS; CDR2 reads YDEGEE. The CDR3 DNA is TGTGCCAGCAGATACAATGAGCAGTTCTTC. This codes for CASRYNEQFF.

This clonotype appeared a few times. V gene TRBV12-3 or TRBV12-4 combines with J gene TRBJ1-2, with 8 bases that match TRBD1. V was clipped by 3 bases and J by 8 bases; unmatched bases: 2. The CDR3 runs 12 residues. This CDR3 is CASSLDRAGYTF. The CDR3 nucleotides read TGTGCCAGCAGTTTGGACAGGGCCGGCTACACCTTC.

V gene TRBV5-1 combines with J gene TRBJ2-7; D is undetermined. The CDR3 is made up of 15 amino acids. Germline V gene data show CDR1 as SGHRS and CDR2 as YFSETQ. The V end lost 4 bases, the J end lost 3 bases, and 17 bases lay between the germline ends. CDR3 residues: CASSPFGEPSYEQYV. DNA for the CDR3: TGCGCCAGCAGCCCGTTTGGGGAACCGAGCTACGAGCAGTACGTC.